Shown below are 4 T cell receptor beta chains from a single sample sequenced in a study of breast tumors, draining lymph nodes, adjacent tissues (dated by TCRdb to 2016 to 2017). Library preparation used multiplex PCR. Sequencer: Illumina HiSeq 2000. TCRdb cleaned the public reads at Q25 with fastp, built clones with MiXCR and kept in-frame beta chains. Under each unique CDR3 protein, matching rows form one entry showing the most common genes and DNA. Across this sample there are about 15,000 distinct CDR3 sequences, with 55% seen only once. The ten largest make up roughly 31% of the sample. Sequencing input: tumor-adjacent breast tissue. These receptors all come from a female donor with breast cancer. Some clones in this sample may be carry-over from other donors' samples.

The chain employs TRBV5-1 and TRBJ1-6; 7 nucleotides align to TRBD1. V was pared by 5 bases and J by 7 bases, with 3 bases of the junction left unmatched. This CDR3 has 13 residues. CDR1 and CDR2 (germline): SGHRS, YFSETQ. CDR3 residues: CASRGGGNSPLHF. CDR3 nucleotide sequence: TGCGCCAGCAGGGGAGGGGGCAATTCACCCCTCCACTTT. Full variable domain (outside the CDR3, taken from reference TRBV5-1 and TRBJ1-6): KAGVTQTPRYLIKTRGQQVTLSCSPISGHRSVSWYQQTPGQGLQFLFEYFSETQRNKGNFPGRFSGRQFSNSRSEMNVSTLELGDSALYLCASRGGGNSPLHFGNGTRLTVT.

The chain has TRBV5-1 and TRBJ1-6; TRBD1 aligns across 8 bases. Germline values: CDR1 SGHRS, CDR2 YFSETQ. V shed 4 bases and J 9 bases; nucleotides not matched to a gene: 9. This CDR3 contains 15 residues. The chain's CDR3 is CASSPDQTGGSPLHF. CDR3 coding DNA: TGCGCCAGCAGCCCTGACCAAACAGGGGGTTCACCCCTCCACTTT.

This clonotype is labeled as medium-sized. The chain couples TRBV14 to TRBJ1-2, with a possible D match to TRBD1 (6 bases). Deletions cut 1 base from V and 5 bases from J, with 8 bases between. The CDR3 is 13 residues long. Germline lookup yields CDR1 SGHDN and CDR2 FVKESK. The CDR3 protein is CASSQGTEYGYTF. CDR3 bases: TGTGCCAGCAGCCAAGGGACAGAGTATGGCTACACCTTC.

For this clonotype: This may come from a read error, since a much larger clone is one base off. The gene calls are TRBV10-2 and TRBJ2-7; D ambiguous. Germline V gene data show CDR1 as WSHSY and CDR2 as SAAADI. V dropped 3 bases and J dropped 4 bases, with 4 bases sitting between them. This CDR3 region has 11 residues. CDR3 DNA sequence: TGCGCCAGCAGTGATGGGTACGAGCAGTACTTC. This encodes CASSDGYEQYF.